The clone carrying this T cell receptor (beta chain) was seen many times. The antigen remains undetermined. This entry comes from a study of blood T cells in healthy people across ages. Whole-study results and caveats: Age brought a roughly linear fall in TCR beta diversity measured per million T cells.

Germline V gene data show CDR1 as SGHTA and CDR2 as FQGNSA. This CDR3 contains 12 residues. V lost 1 base to trimming and J lost 12 bases; unmatched junction nucleotides: 0. Sample-barcoded 5' priming and a J-beta primer mix drove a second PCR of roughly 7 to 11 cycles. MiXCR, applied by TCRdb to the 5' RACE reads, yields one record per CDR3 protein. The table shows fewer than 600,000 distinct CDR3 sequences, with 27% occurring only once. These data were also reused for a study on T cells of mothers and their children. As that report states: Extraction yielded RNA that went, in full, into cDNA synthesis at roughly 1.5 ug per 15 ul. Sequencing got over 9 million TCR beta CDR3 reads from each mother and about 3.1 million from each child.

This chain uses TRBV7-2 with TRBJ1-4, with 9 nucleotides matching TRBD1. Sequencing was carried out using blood. This receptor was taken from a boy aged 2-9 years in good health. The DNA for the CDR3 is TGTGCCAGCAGCTTAGGGGACAGGGAACTGTTTTTT. Amino acid sequence: CASSLGDRELFF.